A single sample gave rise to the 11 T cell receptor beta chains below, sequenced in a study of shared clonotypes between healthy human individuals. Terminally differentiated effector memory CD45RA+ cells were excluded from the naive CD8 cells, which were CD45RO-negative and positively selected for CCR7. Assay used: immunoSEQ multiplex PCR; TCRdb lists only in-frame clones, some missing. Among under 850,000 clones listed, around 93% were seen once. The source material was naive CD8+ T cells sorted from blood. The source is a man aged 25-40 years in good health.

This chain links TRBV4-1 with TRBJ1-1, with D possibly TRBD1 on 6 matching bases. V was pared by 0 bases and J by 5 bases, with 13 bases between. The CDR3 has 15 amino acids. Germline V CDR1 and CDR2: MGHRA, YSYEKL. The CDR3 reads CASSQDRGGWTEAFF. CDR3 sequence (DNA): TGCGCCAGCAGCCAAGATAGGGGGGGCTGGACTGAAGCTTTCTTT.

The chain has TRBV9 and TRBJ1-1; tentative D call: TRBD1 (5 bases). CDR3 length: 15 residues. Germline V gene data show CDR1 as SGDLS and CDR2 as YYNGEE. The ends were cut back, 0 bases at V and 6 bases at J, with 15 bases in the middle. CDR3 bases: TGTGCCAGCAGCGTAGATCAGGGTATAGCCCCTGAAGCTTTCTTT. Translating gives CASSVDQGIAPEAFF.

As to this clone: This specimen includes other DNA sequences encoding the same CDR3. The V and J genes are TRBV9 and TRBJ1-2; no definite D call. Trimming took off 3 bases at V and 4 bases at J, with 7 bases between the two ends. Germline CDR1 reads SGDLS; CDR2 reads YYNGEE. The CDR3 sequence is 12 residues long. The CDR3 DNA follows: TGTGCCAGCAGCGATCGGACCTATGGCTACACCTTC. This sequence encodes CASSDRTYGYTF.

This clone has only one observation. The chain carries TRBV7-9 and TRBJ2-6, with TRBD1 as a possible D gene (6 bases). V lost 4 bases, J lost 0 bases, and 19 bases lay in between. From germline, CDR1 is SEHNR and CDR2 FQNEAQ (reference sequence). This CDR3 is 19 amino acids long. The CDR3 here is CASSSTTTGYFSGANVLTF. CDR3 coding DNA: TGTGCCAGCAGCTCAACTACGACAGGATACTTCTCTGGGGCCAACGTCCTGACTTTC.

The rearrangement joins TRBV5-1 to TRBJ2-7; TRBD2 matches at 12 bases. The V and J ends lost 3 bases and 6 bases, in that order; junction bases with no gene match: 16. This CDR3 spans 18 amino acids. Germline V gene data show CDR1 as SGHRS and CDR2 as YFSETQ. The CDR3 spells CASSSFGYRLAGVREQYF. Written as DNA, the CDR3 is TGCGCCAGCAGCTCCTTTGGGTACCGACTAGCGGGAGTCCGCGAGCAGTACTTC.

The CDR3 DNA sequence: TGTGCCAGCAGCCCCGAGTGGGACATCTACGAGCAGTACTTC. Encoded protein: CASSPEWDIYEQYF. The chain is built from TRBV7-2 and TRBJ2-7, with D possibly being TRBD1 (6 bases). The germline V and J ends were trimmed by 5 bases and 3 bases, with 14 bases remaining between them. The CDR3 sequence is 14 residues long. The V gene's germline CDR1 is SGHTA and CDR2 FQGNSA.

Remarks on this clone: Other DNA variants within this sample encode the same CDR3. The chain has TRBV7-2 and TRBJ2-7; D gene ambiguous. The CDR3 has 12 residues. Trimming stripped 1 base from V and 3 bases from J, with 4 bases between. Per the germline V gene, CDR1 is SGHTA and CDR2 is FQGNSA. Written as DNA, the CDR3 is TGTGCCAGCAGCTTAGGTGACTACGAGCAGTACTTC. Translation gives CASSLGDYEQYF.

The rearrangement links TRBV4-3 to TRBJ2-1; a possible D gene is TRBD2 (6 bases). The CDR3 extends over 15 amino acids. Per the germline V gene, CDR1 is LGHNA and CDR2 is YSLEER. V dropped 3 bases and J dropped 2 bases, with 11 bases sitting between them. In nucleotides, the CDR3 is TGCGCCAGCAGCCAGAGTCCGGGAGCCTACAATGAGCAGTTCTTC. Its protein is CASSQSPGAYNEQFF.

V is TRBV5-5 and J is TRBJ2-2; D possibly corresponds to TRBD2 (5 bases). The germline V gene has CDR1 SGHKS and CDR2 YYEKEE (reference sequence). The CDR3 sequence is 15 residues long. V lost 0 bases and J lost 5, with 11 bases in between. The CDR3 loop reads CASSLVQLGTGELFF. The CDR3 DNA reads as TGTGCCAGCAGCTTGGTTCAACTAGGGACCGGGGAGCTGTTTTTT. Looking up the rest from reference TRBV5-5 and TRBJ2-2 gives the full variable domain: DAGVTQSPTHLIKTRGQQVTLRCSPISGHKSVSWYQQVLGQGPQFIFQYYEKEERGRGNFPDRFSARQFPNYSSELNVNALLLGDSALYLCASSLVQLGTGELFFGEGSRLTVL.

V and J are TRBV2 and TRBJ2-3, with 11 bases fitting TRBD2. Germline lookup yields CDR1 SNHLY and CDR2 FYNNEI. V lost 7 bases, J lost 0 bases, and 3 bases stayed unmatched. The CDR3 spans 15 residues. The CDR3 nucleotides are TGTGCCAGCACTAGCGGGAGGTCCAGCACAGATACGCAGTATTTT. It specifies CASTSGRSSTDTQYF.

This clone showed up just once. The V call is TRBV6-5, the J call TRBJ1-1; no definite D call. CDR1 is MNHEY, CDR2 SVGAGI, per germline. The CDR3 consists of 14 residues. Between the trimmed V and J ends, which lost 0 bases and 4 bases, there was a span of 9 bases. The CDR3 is CASSYSGSGTEAFF. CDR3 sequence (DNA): TGTGCCAGCAGTTACTCTGGGTCGGGCACTGAAGCTTTCTTT.